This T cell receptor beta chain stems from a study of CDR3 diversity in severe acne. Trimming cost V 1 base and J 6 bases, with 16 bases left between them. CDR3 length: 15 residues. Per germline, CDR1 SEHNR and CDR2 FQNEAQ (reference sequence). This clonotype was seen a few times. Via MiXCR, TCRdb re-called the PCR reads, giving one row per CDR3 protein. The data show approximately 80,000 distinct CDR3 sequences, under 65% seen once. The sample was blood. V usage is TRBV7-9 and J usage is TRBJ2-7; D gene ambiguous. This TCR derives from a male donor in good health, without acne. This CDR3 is CASSLVGVGWGEQYF. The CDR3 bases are TGTGCCAGCAGCTTAGTTGGAGTCGGCTGGGGCGAGCAGTACTTC.